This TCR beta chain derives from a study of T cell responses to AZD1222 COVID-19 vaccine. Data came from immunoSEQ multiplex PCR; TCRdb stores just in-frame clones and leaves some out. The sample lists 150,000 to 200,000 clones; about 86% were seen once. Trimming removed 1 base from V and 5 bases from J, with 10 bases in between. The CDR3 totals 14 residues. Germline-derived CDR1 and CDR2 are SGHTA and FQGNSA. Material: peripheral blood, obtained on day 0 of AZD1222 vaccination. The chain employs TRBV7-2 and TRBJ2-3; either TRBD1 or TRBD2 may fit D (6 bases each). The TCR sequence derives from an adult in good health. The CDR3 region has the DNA TGTGCCAGCAGCTTAGGGGGGGCCCGAGATACGCAGTATTTT. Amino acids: CASSLGGARDTQYF.